This T cell receptor beta chain was observed in a study of tumor-infiltrating lymphocytes in primary liver carcinoma. General observations from the study: Tumor tissue displayed a significantly greater top-250-clone fraction than blood (p = 0.039).

There are many counts of this clonotype. Antigen unknown. The CDR3 totals 13 residues. Germline V gives CDR1 SGHNT, CDR2 YYREEE (reference sequence). The V end was cut by 3 bases, the J end by 7 bases, with 13 bases between. Researchers drew blood RNA from unsorted whole blood and extracted germline DNA as well. The researchers produced TCR beta cDNA from approximately 540 ng total RNA with a constant-region primer. Three nested multiplex PCR rounds, a slightly modified ARM-PCR, produced the libraries for TCR beta. Running around 9 cycles apiece, the first two PCR rounds relied on TRBV1-TRBV30 forward primers together with a C-beta reverse primer. TCRdb reprocessed the multiplex PCR reads with MiXCR, giving one entry per CDR3 protein. The repertoire holds about 350,000 distinct CDR3 sequences, with around three fifths as singletons.

The sequence was collected from a middle-aged man with primary liver carcinoma and hepatitis B virus infection. The specimen was peripheral blood. V gene TRBV5-4 combines with J gene TRBJ1-2, with D possibly matching TRBD1 (5 bases). The DNA of the CDR3 is TGTGCCAGCAGCTCGTTCCAGGGTAGTGGCTACACCTTC. Its translation is CASSSFQGSGYTF.